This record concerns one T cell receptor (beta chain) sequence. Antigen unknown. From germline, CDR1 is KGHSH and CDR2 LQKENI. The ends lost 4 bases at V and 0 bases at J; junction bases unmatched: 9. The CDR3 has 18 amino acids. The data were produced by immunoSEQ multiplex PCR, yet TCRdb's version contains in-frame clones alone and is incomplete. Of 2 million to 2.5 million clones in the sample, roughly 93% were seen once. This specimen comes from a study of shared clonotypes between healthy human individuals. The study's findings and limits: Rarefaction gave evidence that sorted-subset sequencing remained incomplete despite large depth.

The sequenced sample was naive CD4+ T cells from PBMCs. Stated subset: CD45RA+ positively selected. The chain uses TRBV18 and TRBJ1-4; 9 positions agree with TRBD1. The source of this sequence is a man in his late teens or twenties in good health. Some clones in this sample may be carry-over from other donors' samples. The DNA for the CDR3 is TGTGCCAGCTCACTTATCATGAGACAGGGGGCAACTAATGAAAAACTGTTTTTT. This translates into CASSLIMRQGATNEKLFF.